These 29 T cell receptor beta chains were all obtained from the same sample, sequenced in a study of regulatory T cells in long-lasting Graves disease. Time point noted: newly diagnosed GD, antithyroid drugs for less than 3 months. Extracted RNA from PBMCs served as the source of the TCR library. Building the TCR beta libraries relied on iRepertoire HTBI primers, and CDR3 regions underwent Arm-PCR. TCRdb used MiXCR to reprocess the multiplex PCR reads, holding one entry per CDR3 protein. The sample holds about 610,000 distinct CDR3 sequences, approximately 16% seen once. The sample was also reused in another study, on T cells in Graves' hyperthyroidism and ophthalmopathy.

The starting material was peripheral blood mononuclear cells (PBMCs), obtained at new diagnosis, from a patient treated with antithyroid drugs. These receptors were obtained from a man aged 18 to 30 with Graves disease.

This clonotype was detected only a few times. The chain combines TRBV4-2 with TRBJ2-3; D remains ambiguous. Germline-derived CDR1 and CDR2 are LGHNA and YNFKEQ. Trimming stripped 0 bases from V and 4 bases from J, with 5 bases between. The CDR3 has 13 residues. CDR3: CASSQDKADTQYF. The CDR3 bases are TGTGCCAGCAGCCAAGATAAAGCAGATACGCAGTATTTT.

The gene calls are TRBV20-1 and TRBJ2-2; D gene ambiguous. This CDR3 is built from 13 residues. Germline lookup yields CDR1 DFQATT and CDR2 SNEGSKA (reference sequence). The ends were cut back, 4 bases at V and 1 base at J, with 7 bases in the middle. The CDR3 reads CSANHRNTGELFF. The CDR3 nucleotides are TGCAGTGCTAATCATCGGAACACCGGGGAGCTGTTTTTT.

In regard to this clonotype: An end of the junction differs from the germline gene, which may be a read error. The V gene is TRBV5-1, the J gene TRBJ2-5; TRBD2 matches 12 bases. Germline V lookup: CDR1 SGHRS, CDR2 YFSETQ. The CDR3 loop spans 17 amino acids. The CDR3 loop is CASSPRLAGDSQEAQYF. CDR3 nucleotides: TGCGCCAGCAGCCCACGACTAGCGGGAGATAGCCAAGAGGCCCAGTATTTC.

The rearrangement joins TRBV27 to TRBJ1-6; perhaps TRBD1 as D (6 bases). The V gene's germline CDR1 is MNHEY and CDR2 SMNVEV (reference sequence). V lost 8 bases and J lost 10, with 18 bases in between. This CDR3 region has 14 residues. CDR3 protein: CASSMGGTQSPLHF. CDR3 coding DNA: TGTGCCAGCTCTATGGGGGGCACGCAATCACCCCTCCACTTT.

V usage is TRBV6-1 and J usage is TRBJ1-1; D is uncertain. The germline V and J ends were trimmed by 2 bases and 0 bases, with 10 bases remaining between them. This CDR3 region has 15 residues. Germline-derived CDR1 and CDR2 are MNHNS and SASEGT. In nucleotides, the CDR3 is TGTGCCAGCAGTGAAACTATCGGCGTGAACACTGAAGCTTTCTTT. The encoded protein is CASSETIGVNTEAFF.

The V call is TRBV7-9, the J call TRBJ2-3; TRBD2 matches at 9 bases. CDR3 length: 16 residues. Losses at the gene ends were 5 bases for V and 0 bases for J; bases not matched to a gene: 6. Germline V gene lookup returns CDR1 SEHNR and CDR2 FQNEAQ (reference sequence). The CDR3 loop reads CASSLGTSYSTDTQYF. In nucleotides, the CDR3 is TGTGCCAGCAGCCTAGGGACTAGCTATAGCACAGATACGCAGTATTTT.

There are many counts of this clonotype. The V and J genes are TRBV12-3 or TRBV12-4 and TRBJ1-2; D gene ambiguous. V was pared by 3 bases and J by 7 bases, with 12 bases between. The CDR3 contains 13 residues. The CDR3: CASSFATGGGYTF. The CDR3 bases are TGTGCCAGCAGTTTCGCCACGGGAGGTGGCTACACCTTC.

This clonotype was counted ten times or more. The chain is built from TRBV28 and TRBJ1-5; possibly TRBD1 for D (6 bases). Trimming took off 5 bases at V and 15 bases at J, with 20 bases between the two ends. The CDR3 contains 13 residues. Germline V CDR1 and CDR2: MDHEN, SYDVKM. CDR3 region: CASSPGQRFGRHF. CDR3 bases: TGTGCCAGCAGTCCCGGACAGAGGTTCGGTAGGCATTTT.

This clonotype was counted many times. This chain connects TRBV28 to TRBJ1-1; a possible D gene is TRBD1 (6 bases). Trimming took 2 bases from V and 0 from J, leaving 13 bases between them. CDR1 and CDR2 (germline): MDHEN, SYDVKM. The CDR3 runs to 16 residues. The CDR3 protein is CASSLRAGALNTEAFF. CDR3 nucleotides: TGTGCCAGCAGTTTAAGGGCAGGGGCGTTGAACACTGAAGCTTTCTTT.

This clonotype was picked up many times. V usage is TRBV20-1 and J usage is TRBJ2-3; a possible D gene is TRBD2 (6 bases). The CDR3 spans 16 residues. Germline V gene data show CDR1 as DFQATT and CDR2 as SNEGSKA (reference sequence). The V end lost 1 base, the J end lost 6 bases, and 20 bases lay between the germline ends. CDR3 DNA: TGCAGTGCTAGAGGGTACGGGGGATTCCGAACCGATACGCAGTATTTT. Translating gives CSARGYGGFRTDTQYF.

This clonotype was seen ten or more times. V gene TRBV11-1 combines with J gene TRBJ2-3; 7 nucleotides line up with TRBD1. This CDR3 is built from 16 residues. Trimming at V came to 7 bases and at J to 3 bases, leaving 13 bases not matched to a gene. Germline V gene data show CDR1 as SGHAT and CDR2 as FQDESV (reference sequence). CDR3 coding DNA: TGTGCCAGCACCTTTGCAAGGGGGCTTCCGACAGATACGCAGTATTTT. Residues: CASTFARGLPTDTQYF.

This clonotype was recorded a few times. The chain carries TRBV20-1 and TRBJ2-3; TRBD2 matches at 13 bases. V dropped 6 bases and J dropped 3; count of bases not matched to a gene: 6. The CDR3 sequence is 15 residues long. The germline V gene encodes CDR1 DFQATT and CDR2 SNEGSKA (reference sequence). The CDR3 spells CSALLTSGGTDTQYF. CDR3 DNA sequence: TGCAGTGCCCTACTGACTAGCGGGGGGACAGATACGCAGTATTTT.

This clonotype was observed a few times. The chain links TRBV30 to TRBJ1-4, with no clear D. The CDR3 has 12 amino acids. V was trimmed by 0 bases and J by 5 bases, leaving 4 bases between them. Per germline, CDR1 GTSNPN and CDR2 SVGIG (reference sequence). CDR3 nucleotides: TGTGCCTGGAGTGTTTTCAATGAAAAACTGTTTTTT. Translated, it gives CAWSVFNEKLFF.

The chain combines TRBV14 with TRBJ1-6; no firm D call. There are 14 residues in the CDR3. In germline, CDR1 is SGHDN, CDR2 FVKESK. V was trimmed by 0 bases and J by 7 bases, leaving 7 bases between them. The CDR3 sequence is CASSQDIANSPLHF. The CDR3 nucleotides read TGTGCCAGCAGCCAAGATATCGCCAATTCACCCCTCCACTTT.

V gene TRBV9 combines with J gene TRBJ2-1; weak D call: TRBD1 (5 bases). The CDR3 runs to 14 residues. Trimming shortened V by 3 bases and J by 10 bases, and 17 bases separated the two germline ends. The V gene's germline CDR1 is SGDLS and CDR2 YYNGEE. Here the CDR3 reads CASSATGYLREQFF. CDR3 in DNA: TGTGCCAGCAGCGCCACAGGTTATCTACGGGAGCAGTTCTTC.

Ten or more counts support this clonotype. J is TRBJ2-3 and V is TRBV11-3; a possible D gene is TRBD2 (6 bases). Germline CDR1 and CDR2: SGHNT and YENEEA. Trimming shortened V by 5 bases and J by 4 bases, and 7 bases separated the two germline ends. The CDR3 loop spans 12 amino acids. CDR3 in amino acids: CASSQRADTQYF. As DNA, the CDR3 is TGTGCCAGCAGCCAGCGGGCAGATACGCAGTATTTT.

The rearrangement uses TRBV19 and TRBJ2-7, with 9 bases lining up with TRBD1. Germline V gives CDR1 LNHDA, CDR2 SQIVND (reference sequence). The CDR3 runs to 14 residues. The V segment lost 5 bases and the J segment 12 bases; nucleotides outside the gene matches: 14. The CDR3 here is CASSVHSGTGTLYF. The CDR3 nucleotides read TGTGCCAGTAGTGTTCATTCCGGGACAGGGACACTGTACTTC.

This clonotype was observed a handful of times. V is TRBV10-3 and J is TRBJ2-1; TRBD2 matches at 11 bases. CDR1 and CDR2 (germline): ENHRY, SYGVKD. CDR3 length equals 16 residues. V gave up 6 bases and J gave up 10 bases; unmatched junction bases: 14. The CDR3: CAISRLSGRAQGEQFF. The CDR3 DNA reads as TGTGCCATCAGCCGACTTAGCGGGAGGGCCCAGGGGGAGCAGTTCTTC.

There are many counts of this clonotype. V gene TRBV20-1 combines with J gene TRBJ1-1; 10 bases are a match to TRBD1. The CDR3 runs 16 residues. CDR1 is DFQATT, CDR2 SNEGSKA, per germline (reference sequence). After removal of 0 bases from V and 1 base from J, the junction contained 5 bases not matched to a gene. CDR3 coding DNA: TGCAGTGCTAGAGATCTGGGACAGGGGCGGAACACTGAAGCTTTCTTT. This sequence encodes CSARDLGQGRNTEAFF.

This clonotype was seen at least ten times. Written as DNA, the CDR3 is TGTGCCAGCAGCCCGCCCCGGTTCGGAGATACGCAGTATTTT. This codes for CASSPPRFGDTQYF. The V call is TRBV11-2, the J call TRBJ2-3; D remains unclear. Per germline, CDR1 SGHAT and CDR2 FQNNGV. Trimming cost V 5 bases and J 5 bases, with 14 bases left between them. The CDR3 has 14 amino acids.

This clonotype was seen repeatedly, ten times or more. The chain recombines TRBV27 with TRBJ2-2; weak D call: TRBD2 (5 bases). The germline gives CDR1 MNHEY, CDR2 SMNVEV (reference sequence). The length of the CDR3 is 15 residues. Deletions cut 4 bases from V and 8 bases from J, with 17 bases between. The CDR3 spells CASSSDSRALGELFF. The DNA of the CDR3 is TGTGCCAGCAGTTCGGACTCGCGGGCCTTAGGGGAGCTGTTTTTT.

This clonotype was observed a few times. The rearrangement links TRBV3-1 to TRBJ2-7, with D perhaps assigned TRBD1 or TRBD2 (5 bases each). This CDR3 has 12 amino acids. Germline V gene lookup returns CDR1 LGHDT and CDR2 YNNKEL (reference sequence). Deletions cut 5 bases from V and 9 bases from J, with 14 bases between. CDR3: CASSSGARGQYF. In DNA form, the CDR3 reads TGTGCCAGCAGCTCCGGGGCCCGGGGGCAGTACTTC.

This clonotype showed up many times. V gene TRBV5-1 combines with J gene TRBJ2-1; D gene unclear. V dropped 1 base and J dropped 8 bases, with 4 bases sitting between them. Germline assignment: CDR1 SGHRS and CDR2 YFSETQ. The CDR3 totals 11 residues. In DNA, the CDR3 is TGCGCCAGCAGCTTGTTGCATGAGCAGTTCTTC. Protein: CASSLLHEQFF.

The table lists this clonotype with many counts. The chain employs TRBV20-1 and TRBJ2-7; TRBD2 agrees at 7 bases. Per the germline V gene, CDR1 is DFQATT and CDR2 is SNEGSKA (reference sequence). After removal of 6 bases from V and 3 bases from J, the junction contained 17 bases not matched to a gene. The CDR3 contains 16 residues. CDR3 DNA: TGCAGTGCCCGCACTTCTAGAAGTTCGGGGGGCTACGAGCAGTACTTC. It encodes CSARTSRSSGGYEQYF.

This clonotype was picked up a small number of times. The rearrangement uses TRBV29-1 and TRBJ2-2; the D gene is possibly TRBD1 (6 bases). The CDR3 totals 14 residues. Trimming pared 5 bases from V and 1 base from J, leaving 11 bases between. Germline V lookup: CDR1 SQVTM, CDR2 ANQGSEA. In DNA form, the CDR3 reads TGCAGCGTTTGGGAAGGGGGGAACACCGGGGAGCTGTTTTTT. Translated, it gives CSVWEGGNTGELFF.

This chain uses TRBV28 with TRBJ1-2, with 12 bases that match TRBD1. V lost 4 bases to trimming and J lost 13 bases; unmatched junction nucleotides: 7. This CDR3 spans 13 amino acids. Germline-derived CDR1 and CDR2 are MDHEN and SYDVKM. The CDR3 loop is CASSSGTGGFLTF. DNA for the CDR3: TGTGCCAGCAGTTCCGGGACAGGGGGCTTTCTCACCTTC.

J is TRBJ2-2 and V is TRBV2, with D maybe TRBD1 (6 bases). The germline gives CDR1 SNHLY, CDR2 FYNNEI. V lost 8 bases and J 5 bases, leaving 12 bases between the germline ends. This CDR3 contains 13 residues. The CDR3 loop is CASGGQFTGELFF. The CDR3 nucleotides read TGTGCCAGCGGCGGACAGTTTACCGGGGAGCTGTTTTTT.

This clonotype was counted at least ten times. V usage is TRBV7-2 and J usage is TRBJ2-7, with D maybe TRBD2 (6 bases). Trimming left V 5 bases short and J 2 bases short, with 25 bases between. The CDR3 loop spans 18 amino acids. Germline V gene lookup returns CDR1 SGHTA and CDR2 FQGNSA. Here the CDR3 reads CASSTLLRGAGRPYEQYF. CDR3 DNA: TGTGCCAGCAGCACCTTGTTGCGGGGCGCGGGAAGGCCCTACGAGCAGTACTTC.

This chain connects TRBV12-3 or TRBV12-4 to TRBJ2-7, with 7 bases lining up with TRBD1. This CDR3 is built from 13 residues. V was pared by 6 bases and J by 6 bases, with 8 bases of the junction left unmatched. As DNA, the CDR3 is TGTGCCAGCAGCCCCGTCCGACAGGGCGAGCAGTACTTC. This sequence encodes CASSPVRQGEQYF.